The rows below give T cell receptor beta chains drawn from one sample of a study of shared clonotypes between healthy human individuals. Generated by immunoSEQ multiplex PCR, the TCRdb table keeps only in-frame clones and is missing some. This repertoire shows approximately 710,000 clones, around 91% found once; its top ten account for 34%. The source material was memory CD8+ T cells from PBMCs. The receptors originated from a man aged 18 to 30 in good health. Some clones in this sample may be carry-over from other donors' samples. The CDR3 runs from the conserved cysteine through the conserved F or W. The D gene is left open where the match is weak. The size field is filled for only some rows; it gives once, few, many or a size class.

TGTGCCAGCAGCCGGGACTCTCCCTCCTACGAGCAGTACTTC CASSRDSPSYEQYF - 14 - TRBJ2-7 TRBV7-8
TGTGCCAGCAGCTCGCCGGGACGAGGGGAGACCCAGTACTTC CASSSPGRGETQYF - 14 - TRBJ2-5 TRBV7-9
TGTGCCAGCAGATCCCTCGTCGGGGTGAACACTGAAGCTTTCTTT CASRSLVGVNTEAFF - 15 - TRBJ1-1 TRBV11-2
TGTGCCAGCAGCTTTAGGAGCGGGACCCCCTACGAGCAGTACTTC CASSFRSGTPYEQYF - 15 TRBD2 TRBJ2-7 TRBV5-6
TGTGCCAGCAGTCCCGGGAGCGGGAGATACACCGGGGAGCTGTTTTTT CASSPGSGRYTGELFF - 16 TRBD2 TRBJ2-2 TRBV27
TGTGCCAGCATGAAGGACAGTCCCAGGGGAGAGCAGTACTTC CASMKDSPRGEQYF - 14 - TRBJ2-7 TRBV28
TGTGCCAGCAGTCAAACCGTCCCGGGACAGGTATCTAAGTTGACCTACGAGCAGTACTTC CASSQTVPGQVSKLTYEQYF - 20 TRBD1 TRBJ2-7 TRBV2
TGTGCCAGCATTAAGGGGGGGGCCTACTACAATGAGCAGTTCTTC CASIKGGAYYNEQFF - 15 - TRBJ2-1 TRBV11-2
TGCAGCGTTCAATCCGGGACAGGGTGGAACACTGAAGCTTTCTTT CSVQSGTGWNTEAFF few 15 TRBD1 TRBJ1-1 TRBV29-1
TGTGCCAGTAGTATAGTGTGGGGAGGGGAGGACTACGAGCAGTACTTC CASSIVWGGEDYEQYF - 16 TRBD2 TRBJ2-7 TRBV19
TGTGCCAGCAGCTTTGGGGGTTCCAATGAGCAGTTCTTC CASSFGGSNEQFF - 13 - TRBJ2-1 TRBV5-6
TGTGCCAGCAGCTCCTTCCGACAGGGGGCGAACACTGAAGCTTTCTTT CASSSFRQGANTEAFF - 16 TRBD1 TRBJ1-1 TRBV7-9
TGTGCCAGTAGTATCCTTTCGGTCACTGAAGCTTTCTTT CASSILSVTEAFF - 13 - TRBJ1-1 TRBV19
TGTGCCAGCAGCGTAGGTCGAGCGGGGACAGATACGCAGTATTTT CASSVGRAGTDTQYF - 15 TRBD2 TRBJ2-3 TRBV9
TGTGCCAGCAGCCACTGGGGGGTAGGTGAGACCCAGTACTTC CASSHWGVGETQYF - 14 - TRBJ2-5 TRBV14
TGTGCCAGCAGCTTATTTTCGGACACTGGGCAGTTCTTC CASSLFSDTGQFF - 13 - TRBJ2-1 TRBV11-2
TGCAGCGTTGGATTAGGGGCAGTCCTCTCCTACGAGCAGTACTTC CSVGLGAVLSYEQYF - 15 - TRBJ2-7 TRBV29-1
TGTGCCAGCAGTTTATCGGGACCGTTCACTGAAGCTTTCTTT CASSLSGPFTEAFF - 14 - TRBJ1-1 TRBV27
TGTGCCAGCAGTTTGGCGGGGAGGGGAAATCAGCCCCAGCATTTT CASSLAGRGNQPQHF - 15 - TRBJ1-5 TRBV27
TGTGCCAGTAGTCTGGGGGGACTTTCTGGCTACACCTTC CASSLGGLSGYTF - 13 - TRBJ1-2 TRBV19
TGTGCCAGCAGCGTAGGCAGCAACCAGCCCCAGCATTTT CASSVGSNQPQHF once 13 - TRBJ1-5 TRBV9
TGTGCCAGCAGCACGGTGTTTCAGCGGTTCACAGATACGCAGTATTTT CASSTVFQRFTDTQYF once 16 - TRBJ2-3 TRBV7-8
TGTGCCAGCAGCCGTATTTATTACGAGCAGTACTTC CASSRIYYEQYF - 12 - TRBJ2-7 TRBV7-9
TGTGCCAGCAGCACTCAGGGTGCGGTTATCTACAATGAGCAGTTCTTC CASSTQGAVIYNEQFF - 16 - TRBJ2-1 TRBV11-2
TGCGCCAGCCTGGGGCAGGGGGCCCGTGAGACCCAGTACTTC CASLGQGARETQYF - 14 TRBD1 TRBJ2-5 TRBV5-1
TGTGCCAGCGCGAAAGAGACCCAGTACTTC CASAKETQYF once 10 - TRBJ2-5 TRBV7-9
TGTGCCAGCAGCTTCGACCCCGCTACAACTAATGAAAAACTGTTTTTT CASSFDPATTNEKLFF - 16 - TRBJ1-4 TRBV7-6
TGTGCCCAACCCTGGGGCTCCTACAATGAGCAGTTCTTC CAQPWGSYNEQFF - 13 - TRBJ2-1 TRBV21-1
TGTGCCAGCAGCTTGGGGGGGACTAGCGGACTATCCTACGAGCAGTACTTC CASSLGGTSGLSYEQYF - 17 TRBD2 TRBJ2-7 TRBV7-2
TGTGCCAGCAGTTTATCGTATTTGACAGAGAACACTGAAGCTTTCTTT CASSLSYLTENTEAFF - 16 - TRBJ1-1 TRBV27
TGTGCCAGCAGCGTCTCAAGCGGGGAGAACTACGAGCAGTACTTC CASSVSSGENYEQYF few 15 TRBD2 TRBJ2-7 TRBV9
TGTGCCAGCAGCTTAGCCCCCGTTAGGGGGCTCTCCTACGAGCAGTACTTC CASSLAPVRGLSYEQYF - 17 TRBD1 TRBJ2-7 TRBV7-8
TGTGCCAGCAGTGACGCAGGGGGCACCTATGGCTACACCTTC CASSDAGGTYGYTF - 14 TRBD1 TRBJ1-2 TRBV6-6
TGTGCCTACCAATTCAACTCAGGGAGCGAGCAGTACTTC CAYQFNSGSEQYF - 13 - TRBJ2-7 TRBV30
TGTGCCAGCAGTTCCAGCAGGAGTATGGGACAGCCCCAGCATTTT CASSSSRSMGQPQHF once 15 - TRBJ1-5 TRBV27